The 2 T cell receptor beta chains below were found in one sample sequenced in a study of early T cells in non-severe SARS-CoV-2 infection. TCRdb passed the 5' RACE reads through MiXCR, listing each CDR3 protein once. The sample comprises some 73,000 distinct CDR3 sequences, over 9.5% of which are singletons, and roughly 3.6% rests with the top ten. The sequenced material came from whole blood. These receptors were taken from an adult who was a healthcare worker with PCR-confirmed SARS-CoV-2 infection or an uninfected control (not recorded which).

This clonotype was counted many times. The gene calls are TRBV6-5 and TRBJ2-3; 8 bases line up with TRBD2. The CDR3 runs 15 residues. Germline V CDR1 and CDR2: MNHEY, SVGAGI. V shed 4 bases and J 1 base; nucleotides not matched to a gene: 4. CDR3 DNA sequence: TGTGCCAGCAGTTTCTTGACTAGCGGCACAGATACGCAGTATTTT. Protein product: CASSFLTSGTDTQYF.

This clonotype has a handful of counts. The chain joins TRBV5-1 to TRBJ1-4; D gene ambiguous. The germline V gene has CDR1 SGHRS and CDR2 YFSETQ. The CDR3 runs 14 residues. V shed 0 bases and J shed 8 bases, with 11 bases lying between them. The CDR3 DNA reads as TGCGCCAGCAGCTTGGCCGTCGCGGACGAAAAACTGTTTTTT. Encoded protein: CASSLAVADEKLFF.